This record covers a single TCR beta chain. This CDR3 region has 18 residues. Trimming removed 5 bases from V and 8 bases from J; junction bases left unmatched: 19. Germline CDR1 SGHTA, CDR2 FQGTGA. RNA in amounts of roughly 0.45 to 1 ug was reverse transcribed with random hexamers. In TCRdb, the immunoSEQ multiplex PCR reads were re-called with MiXCR into one record per CDR3 protein. The sample contains 150,000 to 180,000 distinct CDR3 sequences, about 95% of which appear only once. This entry belongs to a study of CD8 T cells in Susac syndrome. The sample taken for sequencing was CD8+ T cells from PBMCs. The V gene is TRBV7-3, the J gene TRBJ2-3; 10 nucleotides match TRBD2. This sequence was found in a human donor with multiple sclerosis. The CDR3 DNA is TGTGCCAGCAGCCAACTGGCCCCTGGAGCGGGGGGGCTGGGTACGCAGTATTTT. It is translated as CASSQLAPGAGGLGTQYF.